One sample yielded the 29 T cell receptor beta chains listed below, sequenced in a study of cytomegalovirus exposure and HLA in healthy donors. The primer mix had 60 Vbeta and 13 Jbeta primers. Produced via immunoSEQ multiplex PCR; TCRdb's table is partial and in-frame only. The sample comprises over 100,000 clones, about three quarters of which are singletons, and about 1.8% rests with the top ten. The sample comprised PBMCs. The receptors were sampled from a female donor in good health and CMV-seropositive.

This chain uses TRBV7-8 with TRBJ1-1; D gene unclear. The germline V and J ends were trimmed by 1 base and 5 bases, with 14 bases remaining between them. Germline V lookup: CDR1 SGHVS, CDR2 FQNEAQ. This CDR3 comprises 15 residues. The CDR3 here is CASSLGRGRSTEAFF. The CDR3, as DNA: TGTGCCAGCAGCTTAGGGCGGGGAAGGTCGACTGAAGCTTTCTTT.

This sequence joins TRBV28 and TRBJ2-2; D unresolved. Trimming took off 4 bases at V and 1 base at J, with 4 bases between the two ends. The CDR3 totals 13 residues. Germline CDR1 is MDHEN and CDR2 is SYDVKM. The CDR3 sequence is CASSSVNTGELFF. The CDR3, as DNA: TGTGCCAGCAGTTCGGTGAACACCGGGGAGCTGTTTTTT.

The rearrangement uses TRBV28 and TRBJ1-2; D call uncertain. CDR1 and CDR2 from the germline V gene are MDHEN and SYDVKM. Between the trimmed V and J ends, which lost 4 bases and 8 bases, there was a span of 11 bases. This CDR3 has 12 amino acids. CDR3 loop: CASSSGGRGYTF. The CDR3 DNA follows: TGTGCCAGCAGTTCAGGCGGGCGGGGCTACACCTTC.

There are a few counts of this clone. The CDR3 nucleotides read TGTGCCAGCAGCGTAGAGAGCAGGGGATCAGGGAACATTCAGTACTTC. As protein: CASSVESRGSGNIQYF. The V gene is TRBV5-5, the J gene TRBJ2-4; D perhaps matches TRBD1 (6 bases). The CDR3 covers 16 residues. The germline CDR1 and CDR2 sequences are SGHKS and YYEKEE (reference sequence). The V gene lost 4 bases and the J gene lost 7 bases, with 21 bases spanning the gap. The whole variable domain, filled in from reference TRBV5-5 and TRBJ2-4, reads DAGVTQSPTHLIKTRGQQVTLRCSPISGHKSVSWYQQVLGQGPQFIFQYYEKEERGRGNFPDRFSARQFPNYSSELNVNALLLGDSALYLCASSVESRGSGNIQYFGAGTRLSVL.

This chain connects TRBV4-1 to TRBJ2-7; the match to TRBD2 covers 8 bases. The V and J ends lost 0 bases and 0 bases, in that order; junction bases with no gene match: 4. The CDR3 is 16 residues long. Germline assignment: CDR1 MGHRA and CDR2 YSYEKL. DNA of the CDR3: TGCGCCAGCAGCCAAGATCTAGCGGGTTTCTCCTACGAGCAGTACTTC. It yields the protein CASSQDLAGFSYEQYF.

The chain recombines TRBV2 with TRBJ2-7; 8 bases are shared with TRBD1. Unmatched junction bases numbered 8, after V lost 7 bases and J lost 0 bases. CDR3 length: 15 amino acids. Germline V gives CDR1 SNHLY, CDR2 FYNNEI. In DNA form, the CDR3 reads TGTGCCAGCATACTCCGGGACAGGAACTCCTACGAGCAGTACTTC. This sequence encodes CASILRDRNSYEQYF. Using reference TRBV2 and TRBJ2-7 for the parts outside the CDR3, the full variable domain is EPEVTQTPSHQVTQMGQEVILRCVPISNHLYFYWYRQILGQKVEFLVSFYNNEISEKSEIFDDQFSVERPDGSNFTLKIRSTKLEDSAMYFCASILRDRNSYEQYFGPGTRLTVT.

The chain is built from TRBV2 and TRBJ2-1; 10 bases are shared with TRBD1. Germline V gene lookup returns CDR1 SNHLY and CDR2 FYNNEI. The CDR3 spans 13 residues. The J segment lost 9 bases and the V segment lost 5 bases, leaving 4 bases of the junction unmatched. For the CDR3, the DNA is TGTGCCAGCAGTCATGACAGGGGGCTTGAGCAGTTCTTC. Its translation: CASSHDRGLEQFF.

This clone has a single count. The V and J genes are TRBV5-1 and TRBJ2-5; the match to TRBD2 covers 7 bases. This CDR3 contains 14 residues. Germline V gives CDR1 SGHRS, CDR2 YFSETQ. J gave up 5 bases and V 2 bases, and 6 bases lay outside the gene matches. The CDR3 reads CASSFLGLWETQYF. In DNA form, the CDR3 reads TGCGCCAGCAGCTTCTTGGGACTATGGGAGACCCAGTACTTC. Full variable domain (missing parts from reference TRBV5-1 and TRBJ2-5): KAGVTQTPRYLIKTRGQQVTLSCSPISGHRSVSWYQQTPGQGLQFLFEYFSETQRNKGNFPGRFSGRQFSNSRSEMNVSTLELGDSALYLCASSFLGLWETQYFGPGTRLLVL.

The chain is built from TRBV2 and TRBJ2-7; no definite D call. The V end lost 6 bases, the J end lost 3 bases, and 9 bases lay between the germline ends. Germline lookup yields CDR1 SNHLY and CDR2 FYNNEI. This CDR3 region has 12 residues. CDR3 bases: TGTGCCAGCAGATTGGGCGACTACGAGCAGTACTTC. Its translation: CASRLGDYEQYF.

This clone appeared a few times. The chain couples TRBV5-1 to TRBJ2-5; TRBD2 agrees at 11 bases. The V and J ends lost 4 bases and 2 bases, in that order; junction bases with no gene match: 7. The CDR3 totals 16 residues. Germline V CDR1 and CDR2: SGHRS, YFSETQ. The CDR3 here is CASSPKTSGAQETQYF. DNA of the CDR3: TGCGCCAGCAGCCCCAAGACTAGCGGGGCTCAAGAGACCCAGTACTTC.

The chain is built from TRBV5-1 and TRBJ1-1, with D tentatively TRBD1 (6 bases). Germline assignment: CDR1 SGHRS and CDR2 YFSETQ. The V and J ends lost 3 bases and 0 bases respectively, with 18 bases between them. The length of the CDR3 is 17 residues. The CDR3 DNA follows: TGCGCCAGCAGCTCCGGACAGATTGAGCCGATGAACACTGAAGCTTTCTTT. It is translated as CASSSGQIEPMNTEAFF.

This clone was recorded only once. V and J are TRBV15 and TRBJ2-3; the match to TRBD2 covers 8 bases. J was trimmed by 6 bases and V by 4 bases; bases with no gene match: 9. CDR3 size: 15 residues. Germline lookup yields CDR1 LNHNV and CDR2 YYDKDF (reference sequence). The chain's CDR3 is CATSNAGRVADTQYF. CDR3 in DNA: TGTGCCACCAGCAATGCCGGGAGGGTCGCGGATACGCAGTATTTT.

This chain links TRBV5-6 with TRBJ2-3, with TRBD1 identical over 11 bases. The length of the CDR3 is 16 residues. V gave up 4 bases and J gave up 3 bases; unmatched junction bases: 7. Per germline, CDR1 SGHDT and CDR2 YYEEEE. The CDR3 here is CASSHRTGGLTDTQYF. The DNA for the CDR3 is TGTGCCAGCAGCCATAGGACAGGGGGCCTTACAGATACGCAGTATTTT.

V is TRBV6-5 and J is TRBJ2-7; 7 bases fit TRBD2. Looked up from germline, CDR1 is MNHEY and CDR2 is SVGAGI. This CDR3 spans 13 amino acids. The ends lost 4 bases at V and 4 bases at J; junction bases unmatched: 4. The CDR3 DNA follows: TGTGCCAGCAGTTCCGTGGGAGGGTACGAGCAGTACTTC. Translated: CASSSVGGYEQYF.

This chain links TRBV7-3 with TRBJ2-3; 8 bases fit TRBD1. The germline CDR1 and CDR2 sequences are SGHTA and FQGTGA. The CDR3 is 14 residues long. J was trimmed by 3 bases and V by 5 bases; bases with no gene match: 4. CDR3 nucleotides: TGTGCCAGCAGCGACCGACAGGGGACAGATACGCAGTATTTT. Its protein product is CASSDRQGTDTQYF.

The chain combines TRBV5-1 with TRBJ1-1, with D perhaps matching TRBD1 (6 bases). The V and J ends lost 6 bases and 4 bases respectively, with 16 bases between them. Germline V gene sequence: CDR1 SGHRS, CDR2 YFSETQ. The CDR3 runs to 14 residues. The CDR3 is CASIGGSAGTEAFF. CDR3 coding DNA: TGCGCCAGCATTGGGGGCTCGGCTGGCACTGAAGCTTTCTTT.

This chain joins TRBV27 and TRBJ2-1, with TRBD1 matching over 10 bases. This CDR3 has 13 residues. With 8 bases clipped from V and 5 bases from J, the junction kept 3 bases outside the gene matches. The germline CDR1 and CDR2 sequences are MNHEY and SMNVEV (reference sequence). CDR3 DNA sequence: TGTGCCAGCTGGACAGGGGGTGACAATGAGCAGTTCTTC. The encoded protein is CASWTGGDNEQFF.

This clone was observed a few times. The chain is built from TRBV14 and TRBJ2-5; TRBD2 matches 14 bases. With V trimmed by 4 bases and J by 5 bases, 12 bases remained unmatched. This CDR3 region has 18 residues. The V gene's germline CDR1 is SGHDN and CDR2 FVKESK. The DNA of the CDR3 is TGTGCCAGCAGCCTCACGACTAGCGGGAGGGCCGGACGGGAGACCCAGTACTTC. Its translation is CASSLTTSGRAGRETQYF.

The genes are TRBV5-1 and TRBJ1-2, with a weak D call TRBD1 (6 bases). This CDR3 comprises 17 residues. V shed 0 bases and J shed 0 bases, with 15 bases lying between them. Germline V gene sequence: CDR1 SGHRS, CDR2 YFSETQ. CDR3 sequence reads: CASSLGTLRDTNYGYTF. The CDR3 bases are TGCGCCAGCAGCTTGGGAACTCTACGGGACACTAACTATGGCTACACCTTC. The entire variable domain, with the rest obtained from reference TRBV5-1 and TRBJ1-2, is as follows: KAGVTQTPRYLIKTRGQQVTLSCSPISGHRSVSWYQQTPGQGLQFLFEYFSETQRNKGNFPGRFSGRQFSNSRSEMNVSTLELGDSALYLCASSLGTLRDTNYGYTFGSGTRLTVV.

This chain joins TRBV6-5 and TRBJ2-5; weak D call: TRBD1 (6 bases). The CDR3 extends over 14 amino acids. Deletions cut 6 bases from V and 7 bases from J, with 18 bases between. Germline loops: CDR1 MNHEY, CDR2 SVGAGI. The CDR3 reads CASSRHRAEGTQYF. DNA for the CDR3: TGTGCCAGCAGCCGGCACAGGGCCGAGGGGACCCAGTACTTC.

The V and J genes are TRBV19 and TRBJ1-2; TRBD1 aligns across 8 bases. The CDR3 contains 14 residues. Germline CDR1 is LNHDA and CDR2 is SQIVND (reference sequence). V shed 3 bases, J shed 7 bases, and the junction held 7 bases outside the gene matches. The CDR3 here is CASSIRTGLFGYTF. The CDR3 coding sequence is TGTGCCAGTAGTATCCGGACAGGGCTCTTTGGCTACACCTTC.

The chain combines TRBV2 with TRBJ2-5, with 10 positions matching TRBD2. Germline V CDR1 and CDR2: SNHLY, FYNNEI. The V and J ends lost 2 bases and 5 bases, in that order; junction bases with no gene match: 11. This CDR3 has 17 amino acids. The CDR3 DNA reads TGTGCCAGCAGTGAATCTTCCCGGACTAGCGGAAGGGAGACCCAGTACTTC. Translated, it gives CASSESSRTSGRETQYF.

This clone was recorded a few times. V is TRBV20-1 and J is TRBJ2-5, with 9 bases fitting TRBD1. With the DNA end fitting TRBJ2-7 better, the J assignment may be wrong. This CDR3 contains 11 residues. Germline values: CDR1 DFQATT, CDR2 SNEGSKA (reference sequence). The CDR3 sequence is CSAGTGYEQYF. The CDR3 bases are TGCAGTGCCGGGACAGGGTACGAGCAGTACTTC.

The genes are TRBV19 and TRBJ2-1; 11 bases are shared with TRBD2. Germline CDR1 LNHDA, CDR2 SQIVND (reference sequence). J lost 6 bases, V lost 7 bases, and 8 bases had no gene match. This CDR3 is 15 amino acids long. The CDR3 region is CASTALAGAFNEQFF. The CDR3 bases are TGTGCCAGTACCGCACTAGCGGGAGCCTTCAATGAGCAGTTCTTC.

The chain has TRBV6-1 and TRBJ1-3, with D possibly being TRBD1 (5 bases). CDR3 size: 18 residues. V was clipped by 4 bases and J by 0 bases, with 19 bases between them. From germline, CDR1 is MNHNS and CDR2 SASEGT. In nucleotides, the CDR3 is TGTGCCAGCAGTGTCGACAGTCCAAGATTCAACTCTGGAAACACCATATATTTT. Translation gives CASSVDSPRFNSGNTIYF.

The CDR3 DNA reads TGTGCCTGGAGTTCTTCCTACGAGCAGTACTTC. It specifies CAWSSSYEQYF. V is TRBV30 and J is TRBJ2-7; D is uncertain. CDR1 and CDR2 from the germline V gene are GTSNPN and SVGIG (reference sequence). Trimming took off 2 bases at V and 1 base at J, with 3 bases between the two ends. The CDR3 is 11 amino acids.

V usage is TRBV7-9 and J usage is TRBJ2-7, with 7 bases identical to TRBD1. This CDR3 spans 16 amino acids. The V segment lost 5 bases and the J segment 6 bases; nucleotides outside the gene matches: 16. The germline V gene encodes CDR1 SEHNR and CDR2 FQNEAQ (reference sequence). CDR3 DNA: TGTGCCAGCAGCCCTACCTTGACAGGGAGTGGCTCCGAGCAGTACTTC. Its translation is CASSPTLTGSGSEQYF.

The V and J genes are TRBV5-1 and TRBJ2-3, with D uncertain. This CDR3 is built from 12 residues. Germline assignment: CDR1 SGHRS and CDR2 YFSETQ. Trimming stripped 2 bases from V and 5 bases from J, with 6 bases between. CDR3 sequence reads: CASSFSGDTQYF. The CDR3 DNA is TGCGCCAGCAGCTTTTCAGGAGATACGCAGTATTTT.

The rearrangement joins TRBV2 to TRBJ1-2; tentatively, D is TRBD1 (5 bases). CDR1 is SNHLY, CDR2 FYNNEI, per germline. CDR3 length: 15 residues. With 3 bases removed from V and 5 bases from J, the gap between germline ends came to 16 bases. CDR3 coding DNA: TGTGCCAGCAGTGACCAGGGCCGTACGGCTTATGGCTACACCTTC. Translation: CASSDQGRTAYGYTF.